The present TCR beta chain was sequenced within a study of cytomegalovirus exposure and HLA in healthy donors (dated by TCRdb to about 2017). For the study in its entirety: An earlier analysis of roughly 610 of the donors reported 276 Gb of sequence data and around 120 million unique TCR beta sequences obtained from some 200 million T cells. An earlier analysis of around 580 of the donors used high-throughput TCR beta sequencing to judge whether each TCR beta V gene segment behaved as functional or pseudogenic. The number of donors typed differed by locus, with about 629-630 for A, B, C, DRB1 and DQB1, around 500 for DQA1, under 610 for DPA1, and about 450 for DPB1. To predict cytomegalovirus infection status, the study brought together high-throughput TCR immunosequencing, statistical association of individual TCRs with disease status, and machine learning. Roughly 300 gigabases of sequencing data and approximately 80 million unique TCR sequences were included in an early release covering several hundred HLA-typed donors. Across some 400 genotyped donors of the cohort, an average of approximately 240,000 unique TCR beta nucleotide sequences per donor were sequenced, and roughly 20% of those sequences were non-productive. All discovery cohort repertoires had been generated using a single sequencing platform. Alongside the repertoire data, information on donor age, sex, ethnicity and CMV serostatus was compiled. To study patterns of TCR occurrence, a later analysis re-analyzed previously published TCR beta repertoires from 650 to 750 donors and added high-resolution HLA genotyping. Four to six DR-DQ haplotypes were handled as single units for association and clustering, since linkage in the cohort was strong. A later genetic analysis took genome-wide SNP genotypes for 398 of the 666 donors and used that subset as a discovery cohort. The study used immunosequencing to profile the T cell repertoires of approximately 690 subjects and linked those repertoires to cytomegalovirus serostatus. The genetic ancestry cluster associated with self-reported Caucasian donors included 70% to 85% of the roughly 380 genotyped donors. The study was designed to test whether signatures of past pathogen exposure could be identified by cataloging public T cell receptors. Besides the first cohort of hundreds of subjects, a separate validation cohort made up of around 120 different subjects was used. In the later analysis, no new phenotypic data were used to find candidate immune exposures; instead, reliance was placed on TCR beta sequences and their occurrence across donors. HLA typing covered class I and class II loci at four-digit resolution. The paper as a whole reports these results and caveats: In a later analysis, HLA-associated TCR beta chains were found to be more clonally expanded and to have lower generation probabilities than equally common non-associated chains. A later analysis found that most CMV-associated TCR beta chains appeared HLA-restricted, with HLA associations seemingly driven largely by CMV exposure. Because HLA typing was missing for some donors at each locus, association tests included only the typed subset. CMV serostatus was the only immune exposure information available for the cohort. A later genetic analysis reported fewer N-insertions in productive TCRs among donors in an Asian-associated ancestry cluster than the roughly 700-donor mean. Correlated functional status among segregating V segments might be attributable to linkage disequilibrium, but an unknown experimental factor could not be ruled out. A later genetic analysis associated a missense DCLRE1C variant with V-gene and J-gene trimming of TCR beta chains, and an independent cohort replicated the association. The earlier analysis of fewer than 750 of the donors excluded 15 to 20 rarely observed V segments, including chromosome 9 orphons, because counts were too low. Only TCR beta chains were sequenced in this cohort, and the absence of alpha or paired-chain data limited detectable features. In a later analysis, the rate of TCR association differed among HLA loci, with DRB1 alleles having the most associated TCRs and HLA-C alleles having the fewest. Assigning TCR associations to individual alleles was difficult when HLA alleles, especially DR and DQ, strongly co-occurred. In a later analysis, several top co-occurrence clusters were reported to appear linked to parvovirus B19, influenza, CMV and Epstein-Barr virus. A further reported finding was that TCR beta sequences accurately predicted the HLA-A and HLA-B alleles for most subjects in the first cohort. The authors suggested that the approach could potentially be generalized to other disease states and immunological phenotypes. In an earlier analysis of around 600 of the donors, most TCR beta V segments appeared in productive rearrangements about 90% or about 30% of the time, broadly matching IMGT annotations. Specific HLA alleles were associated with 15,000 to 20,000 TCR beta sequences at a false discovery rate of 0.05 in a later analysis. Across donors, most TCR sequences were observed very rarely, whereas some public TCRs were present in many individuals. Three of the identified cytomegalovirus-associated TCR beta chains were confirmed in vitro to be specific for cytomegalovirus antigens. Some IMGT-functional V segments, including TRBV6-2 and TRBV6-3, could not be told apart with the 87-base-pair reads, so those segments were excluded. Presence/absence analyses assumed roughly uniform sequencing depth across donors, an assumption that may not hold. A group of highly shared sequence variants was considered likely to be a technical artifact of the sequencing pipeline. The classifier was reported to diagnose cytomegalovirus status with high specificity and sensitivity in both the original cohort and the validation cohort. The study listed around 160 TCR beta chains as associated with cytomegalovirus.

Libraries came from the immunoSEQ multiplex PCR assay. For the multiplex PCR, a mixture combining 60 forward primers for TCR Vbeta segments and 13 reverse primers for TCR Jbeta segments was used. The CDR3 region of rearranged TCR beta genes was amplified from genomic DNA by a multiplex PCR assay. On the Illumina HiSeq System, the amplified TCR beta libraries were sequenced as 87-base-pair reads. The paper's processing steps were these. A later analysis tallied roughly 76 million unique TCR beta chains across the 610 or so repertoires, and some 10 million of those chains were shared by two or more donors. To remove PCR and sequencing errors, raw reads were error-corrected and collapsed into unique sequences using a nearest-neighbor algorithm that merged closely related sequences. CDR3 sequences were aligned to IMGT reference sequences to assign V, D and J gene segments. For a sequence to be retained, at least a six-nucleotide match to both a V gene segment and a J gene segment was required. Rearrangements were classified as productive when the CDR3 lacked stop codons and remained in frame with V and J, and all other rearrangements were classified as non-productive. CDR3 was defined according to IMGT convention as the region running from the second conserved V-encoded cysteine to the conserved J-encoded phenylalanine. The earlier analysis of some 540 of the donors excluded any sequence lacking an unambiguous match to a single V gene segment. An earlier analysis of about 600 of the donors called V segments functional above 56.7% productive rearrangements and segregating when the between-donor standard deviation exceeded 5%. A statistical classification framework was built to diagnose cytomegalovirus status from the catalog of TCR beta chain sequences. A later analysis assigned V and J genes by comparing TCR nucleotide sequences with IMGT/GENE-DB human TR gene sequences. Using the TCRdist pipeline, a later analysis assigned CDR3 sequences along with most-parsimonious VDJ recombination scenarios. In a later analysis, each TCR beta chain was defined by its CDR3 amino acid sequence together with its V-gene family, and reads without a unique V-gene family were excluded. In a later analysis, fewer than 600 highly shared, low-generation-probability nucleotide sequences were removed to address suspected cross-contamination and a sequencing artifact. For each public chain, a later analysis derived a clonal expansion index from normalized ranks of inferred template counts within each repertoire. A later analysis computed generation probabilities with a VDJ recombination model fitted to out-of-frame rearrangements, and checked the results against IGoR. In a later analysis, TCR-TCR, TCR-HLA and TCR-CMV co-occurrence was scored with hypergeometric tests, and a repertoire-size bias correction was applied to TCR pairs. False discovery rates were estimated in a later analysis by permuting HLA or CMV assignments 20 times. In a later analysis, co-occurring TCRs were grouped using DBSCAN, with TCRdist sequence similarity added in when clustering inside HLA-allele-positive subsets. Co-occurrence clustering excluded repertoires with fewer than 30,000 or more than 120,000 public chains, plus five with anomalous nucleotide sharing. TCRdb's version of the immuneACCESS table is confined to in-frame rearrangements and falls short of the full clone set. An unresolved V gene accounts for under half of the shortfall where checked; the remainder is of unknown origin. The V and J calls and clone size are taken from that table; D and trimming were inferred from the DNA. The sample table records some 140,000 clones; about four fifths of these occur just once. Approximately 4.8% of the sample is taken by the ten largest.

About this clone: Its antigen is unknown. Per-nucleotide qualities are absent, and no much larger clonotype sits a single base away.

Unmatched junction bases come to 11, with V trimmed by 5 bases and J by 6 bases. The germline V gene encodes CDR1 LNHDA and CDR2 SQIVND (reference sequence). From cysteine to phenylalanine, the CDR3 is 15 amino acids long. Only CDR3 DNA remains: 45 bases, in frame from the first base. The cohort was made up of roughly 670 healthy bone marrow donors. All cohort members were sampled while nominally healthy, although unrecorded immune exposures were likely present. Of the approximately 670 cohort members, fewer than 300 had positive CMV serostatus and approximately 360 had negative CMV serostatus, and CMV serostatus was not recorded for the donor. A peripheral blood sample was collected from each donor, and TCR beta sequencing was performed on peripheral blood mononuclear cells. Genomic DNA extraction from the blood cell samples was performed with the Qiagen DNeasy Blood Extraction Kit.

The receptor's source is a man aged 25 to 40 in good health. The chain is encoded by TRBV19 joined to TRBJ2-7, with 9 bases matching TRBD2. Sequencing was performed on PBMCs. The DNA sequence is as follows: TGTGCCAGTAGTCCGAGTAGCGGGAGAATATCCGAGCAGTACTTC. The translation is CASSPSSGRISEQYF.